These 32 T cell receptor beta chains originate from one sample sequenced in a study of blood T cell repertoires in COVID-19. Profiled with immunoSEQ multiplex PCR; TCRdb holds only in-frame clones, not every one. The sample holds approximately 290,000 clones, about 90% seen once. The specimen was peripheral blood. All receptors derive from a man aged 18 to 29 with active or convalescent COVID-19.

The chain carries TRBV7-9 and TRBJ1-6, with 9 bases that match TRBD1. CDR1 SEHNR and CDR2 FQNEAQ come from the germline V gene (reference sequence). J gave up 7 bases and V 3 bases, and 4 bases lay outside the gene matches. The CDR3 covers 15 residues. The CDR3 DNA reads as TGTGCCAGCAGCTTCCCCGGGACAGGGAATTCACCCCTCCACTTT. This translates into CASSFPGTGNSPLHF.

This clone has just one count. J is TRBJ2-7 and V is TRBV14; no clear D. This CDR3 is 15 amino acids long. Trimming took off 4 bases at V and 3 bases at J, with 16 bases between the two ends. Germline V gene data show CDR1 as SGHDN and CDR2 as FVKESK. In nucleotides, the CDR3 is TGTGCCAGCAGCCTCGGCGCCCAGGTGAACTACGAGCAGTACTTC. Its translation is CASSLGAQVNYEQYF. The full variable domain, rest sourced from reference TRBV14 and TRBJ2-7, is EAGVTQFPSHSVIEKGQTVTLRCDPISGHDNLYWYRRVMGKEIKFLLHFVKESKQDESGMPNNRFLAERTGGTYSTLKVQPAELEDSGVYFCASSLGAQVNYEQYFGPGTRLTVT.

V and J are TRBV27 and TRBJ2-3, with 7 bases aligning to TRBD2. Trimming cost V 7 bases and J 2 bases; bases outside gene matches: 9. CDR1 is MNHEY and CDR2 is SMNVEV in the germline V gene (reference sequence). The CDR3 has 15 residues. The CDR3 sequence: CASIRAGNPTDTQYF. In nucleotides, the CDR3 is TGTGCCAGCATAAGAGCGGGGAACCCCACAGATACGCAGTATTTT.

The V and J genes are TRBV5-1 and TRBJ2-7; 12 nucleotides agree with TRBD2. The CDR3 runs 15 residues. The junction had 2 bases not matched to a gene; V was cut back by 1 base and J by 3 bases. The germline V gene encodes CDR1 SGHRS and CDR2 YFSETQ. CDR3 residues: CASSLRLAGDYEQYF. The CDR3 DNA reads TGCGCCAGCAGCTTGAGACTAGCGGGAGACTACGAGCAGTACTTC.

The chain uses TRBV19 and TRBJ1-1; 8 positions agree with TRBD1. This CDR3 is 14 amino acids long. Germline CDR1 is LNHDA and CDR2 is SQIVND (reference sequence). DNA for the CDR3: TGTCCCCGATCGGACAGGGTTAAGAACACTGAAGCTTTCTTT. It specifies CPRSDRVKNTEAFF.

The CDR3 sequence: CASSPKHLLAVSSYNEQFF. CDR3 in DNA: TGTGCCAGCAGCCCAAAACACCTCCTAGCGGTGAGCTCCTACAATGAGCAGTTCTTC. The chain recombines TRBV3-1 (or the pseudogene TRBV3-2) with TRBJ2-1, with 7 bases fitting TRBD2. V gave up 4 bases and J gave up 0 bases; unmatched junction bases: 15. This CDR3 contains 19 residues. Germline-derived CDR1 and CDR2 are LGHDT and YNNKEL (reference sequence).

This clone has a count of ten or more. The chain is built from TRBV6-1 and TRBJ2-7; 8 bases agree with TRBD1. V lost 2 bases, J lost 3 bases, and 6 bases stayed unmatched. Germline CDR1 MNHNS, CDR2 SASEGT. The CDR3 runs 15 residues. The CDR3 loop reads CASSEQETGGYEQYF. CDR3 nucleotide sequence: TGTGCCAGCAGTGAACAGGAAACAGGGGGCTACGAGCAGTACTTC.

V usage is TRBV7-8 and J usage is TRBJ2-5; no reliable D call. This CDR3 has 15 amino acids. Germline V lookup: CDR1 SGHVS, CDR2 FQNEAQ. Trimming stripped 0 bases from V and 4 bases from J, with 12 bases between. CDR3 nucleotide sequence: TGTGCCAGCAGCTTAGCGAGTTCGGGTGGAGAGACCCAGTACTTC. This translates into CASSLASSGGETQYF. The full variable domain, rest sourced from reference TRBV7-8 and TRBJ2-5, is GAGVSQSPRYKVAKRGQDVALRCDPISGHVSLFWYQQALGQGPEFLTYFQNEAQLDKSGLPSDRFFAERPEGSVSTLKIQRTQQEDSAVYLCASSLASSGGETQYFGPGTRLLVL.

This chain uses TRBV15 with TRBJ1-4; the match to TRBD1 covers 7 bases. CDR3 length: 15 amino acids. V dropped 5 bases and J dropped 4; count of bases not matched to a gene: 7. CDR1 LNHNV and CDR2 YYDKDF come from the germline V gene (reference sequence). The CDR3 protein is CATSRRQGHNEKLFF. CDR3 bases: TGTGCCACCAGCCGACGACAGGGCCATAATGAAAAACTGTTTTTT.

On this clone: Other DNA sequences in this sample translate to the same CDR3. The chain recombines TRBV3-1 (or the pseudogene TRBV3-2) with TRBJ1-5; D not certain. The CDR3 spans 12 residues. CDR1 is LGHDT and CDR2 is YNNKEL in the germline V gene (reference sequence). V lost 3 bases and J lost 7, with 7 bases in between. The CDR3 nucleotides are TGTGCCAGCAGCCACCGAGGGCAGCCCCAGCATTTT. It yields the protein CASSHRGQPQHF.

This chain links TRBV29-1 with TRBJ1-1; D is unclear. CDR3 length: 13 residues. V was pared by 7 bases and J by 1 base, with 13 bases between. CDR1 is SQVTM and CDR2 is ANQGSEA in the germline V gene. DNA for the CDR3: TGCAGCGCAAATCTTCAGGCGAACACTGAAGCTTTCTTT. Protein sequence: CSANLQANTEAFF.

The chain links TRBV25-1 to TRBJ2-7; 10 positions match TRBD1. Germline-derived CDR1 and CDR2 are MGHDK and SYGVNS. The V segment lost 8 bases and the J segment 2 bases; nucleotides outside the gene matches: 3. This CDR3 region has 13 residues. CDR3 region: CASRGQGAYEQYF. CDR3 DNA: TGTGCCAGCCGAGGACAGGGGGCCTACGAGCAGTACTTC.

This chain connects TRBV11-2 to TRBJ2-7; D is possibly TRBD2 (6 bases). Looked up from germline, CDR1 is SGHAT and CDR2 is FQNNGV. The CDR3 contains 14 residues. V lost 3 bases and J lost 5, with 14 bases in between. CDR3 coding DNA: TGTGCCAGCAGCTTGACGCGGGGAACCCACGAGCAGTACTTC. Its translation: CASSLTRGTHEQYF.

V and J are TRBV6-5 and TRBJ1-5; 7 nucleotides match TRBD1. Germline CDR1 is MNHEY and CDR2 is SVGAGI. J gave up 9 bases and V 0 bases, and 8 bases lay outside the gene matches. The CDR3 extends over 15 amino acids. The CDR3 sequence: CASSYSGQETSPQHF. In nucleotides, the CDR3 is TGTGCCAGCAGTTACTCTGGACAGGAAACCTCGCCCCAGCATTTT.

This chain links TRBV3-1 (or the pseudogene TRBV3-2) with TRBJ2-1; D is perhaps TRBD2 (5 bases). The germline V and J ends were trimmed by 2 bases and 10 bases, with 21 bases remaining between them. Germline CDR1 LGHDT, CDR2 YNNKEL (reference sequence). The CDR3 totals 16 residues. The CDR3 here is CASSQIGETLSMEQFF. CDR3 coding DNA: TGTGCCAGCAGCCAAATCGGGGAGACATTGAGCATGGAGCAGTTCTTC.

DNA for the CDR3: TGTGCCAGTAGTACCCAGGAAGGCGACAGGGGGGCTGGCTACACCTTC. Protein product: CASSTQEGDRGAGYTF. The chain combines TRBV19 with TRBJ1-2; 9 nucleotides line up with TRBD1. The CDR3 has 16 amino acids. Germline-derived CDR1 and CDR2 are LNHDA and SQIVND (reference sequence). The junction had 13 bases not matched to a gene; V was cut back by 4 bases and J by 7 bases.

The chain has TRBV3-1 (or the pseudogene TRBV3-2) and TRBJ1-2; TRBD1 matches 12 bases. Germline loops: CDR1 LGHDT, CDR2 YNNKEL (reference sequence). The V and J ends lost 4 bases and 5 bases, in that order; junction bases with no gene match: 11. This CDR3 has 17 residues. The CDR3 bases are TGTGCCAGCAGCCCTCATCCGGGACAGGGGGCCGGATATGGCTACACCTTC. Translating gives CASSPHPGQGAGYGYTF.

This sequence joins TRBV6-5 and TRBJ1-2; TRBD1 agrees at 8 bases. Looked up from germline, CDR1 is MNHEY and CDR2 is SVGAGI. The length of the CDR3 is 13 residues. Trimming removed 6 bases from V and 4 bases from J; junction bases left unmatched: 4. CDR3 in DNA: TGTGCCAGCAGCAACACAGGGGGCTATGGCTACACCTTC. Translating gives CASSNTGGYGYTF.

V is TRBV6-6 and J is TRBJ1-6, with D possibly TRBD1 on 6 matching bases. Germline V gene lookup returns CDR1 MNHNY and CDR2 SVGAGI (reference sequence). The V end lost 7 bases, the J end lost 5 bases, and 18 bases lay between the germline ends. This CDR3 has 16 residues. CDR3 amino acids: CASTLGGTRNNSPLHF. CDR3 coding DNA: TGTGCCAGCACCTTAGGGGGTACACGGAATAATTCACCCCTCCACTTT.

The table lists this clone with a count of one. This chain links TRBV9 with TRBJ1-6; 7 bases are a match to TRBD1. The CDR3 extends over 16 amino acids. Germline lookup yields CDR1 SGDLS and CDR2 YYNGEE. V lost 3 bases, J lost 6 bases, and 9 bases stayed unmatched. The CDR3 sequence: CASSAHPQGVNSPLHF. CDR3 DNA sequence: TGTGCCAGCAGCGCCCACCCCCAGGGGGTTAATTCACCCCTCCACTTT.

The J gene is TRBJ2-7, the V gene TRBV28; D remains ambiguous. From germline, CDR1 is MDHEN and CDR2 SYDVKM. The CDR3 covers 12 residues. Deletions cut 2 bases from V and 6 bases from J, with 8 bases between. The CDR3 DNA is TGTGCCAGCAGTTTAAAGAGGCCCGAGCAGTACTTC. Translation: CASSLKRPEQYF.

V usage is TRBV7-9 and J usage is TRBJ2-5; the match to TRBD2 covers 10 bases. CDR1 is SEHNR and CDR2 is FQNEAQ in the germline V gene (reference sequence). The CDR3 consists of 18 residues. The V gene end was trimmed by 1 base and the J gene end by 3 bases; junction bases not matched to a gene: 11. The CDR3 DNA is TGTGCCAGCAGCTTAGGGCTAGCGGGGGTCCAAAGGAAAGAGACCCAGTACTTC. Translating it yields CASSLGLAGVQRKETQYF.

The chain combines TRBV6-5 with TRBJ2-7; 9 bases map to TRBD2. This CDR3 contains 14 residues. CDR1 is MNHEY and CDR2 is SVGAGI in the germline V gene. V lost 9 bases, J lost 0 bases, and 6 bases stayed unmatched. The CDR3 reads CASKASGASYEQYF. The CDR3 coding sequence is TGTGCCAGTAAGGCTAGCGGGGCCTCCTACGAGCAGTACTTC.

V usage is TRBV12-3 or TRBV12-4 and J usage is TRBJ2-5; D uncertain. V gave up 7 bases and J gave up 5 bases, with 11 bases separating them. The CDR3 length is 12 residues. CDR3: CASTRGMETQYF. The CDR3 coding sequence is TGTGCCAGCACCCGAGGTATGGAGACCCAGTACTTC.

This clone showed up just once. This chain joins TRBV6-5 and TRBJ2-7; 10 bases agree with TRBD2. Trimming cost V 6 bases and J 5 bases; bases outside gene matches: 10. The length of the CDR3 is 15 residues. Germline V CDR1 and CDR2: MNHEY, SVGAGI. The CDR3 sequence is CASRPSGRAGNEQYF. As DNA, the CDR3 is TGTGCCAGCAGACCCAGCGGGAGGGCGGGTAACGAGCAGTACTTC.

This chain links TRBV18 with TRBJ2-5; the D is unclear. Germline loops: CDR1 KGHSH, CDR2 LQKENI. Trimming cost V 2 bases and J 4 bases, with 11 bases left between them. The CDR3 sequence is 14 residues long. The CDR3 protein is CASSPENPGETQYF. CDR3 DNA: TGTGCCAGCTCACCAGAGAACCCGGGAGAGACCCAGTACTTC. The variable domain in full, with the rest retrieved from reference TRBV18 and TRBJ2-5, is NAGVMQNPRHLVRRRGQEARLRCSPMKGHSHVYWYRQLPEEGLKFMVYLQKENIIDESGMPKERFSAEFPKEGPSILRIQQVVRGDSAAYFCASSPENPGETQYFGPGTRLLVL.

V is TRBV11-2 and J is TRBJ2-3; TRBD2 agrees at 16 bases. From germline, CDR1 is SGHAT and CDR2 FQNNGV. The CDR3 is made up of 18 amino acids. V dropped 0 bases and J dropped 5; count of bases not matched to a gene: 5. CDR3 nucleotides: TGTGCCAGCAGCTTAGATCGAGGGACTAGCGGGAGGGGAGATACGCAGTATTTT. Amino acid sequence: CASSLDRGTSGRGDTQYF.

The chain is built from TRBV5-1 and TRBJ1-1; D call uncertain. The CDR3 runs 13 residues. The germline V gene has CDR1 SGHRS and CDR2 YFSETQ. Trimming removed 2 bases from V and 2 bases from J, with 7 bases in between. CDR3 amino acids: CASSFTTNTEAFF. CDR3 coding DNA: TGCGCCAGCAGCTTTACTACCAACACTGAAGCTTTCTTT.

This chain joins TRBV5-5 and TRBJ2-7; D is unresolved. This CDR3 is built from 13 residues. The germline gives CDR1 SGHKS, CDR2 YYEKEE (reference sequence). Trimming left V 2 bases short and J 3 bases short, with 9 bases between. In DNA, the CDR3 is TGTGCCAGCAGCTTAACCGCGATCTACGAGCAGTACTTC. Amino acids: CASSLTAIYEQYF.

The rearrangement links TRBV18 to TRBJ1-2; 7 nucleotides match TRBD1. The CDR3 runs to 15 residues. The V and J ends lost 3 bases and 0 bases, in that order; junction bases with no gene match: 4. From germline, CDR1 is KGHSH and CDR2 LQKENI. Written as DNA, the CDR3 is TGTGCCAGCTCACCTGAGGGGGCAGCTAACTATGGCTACACCTTC. Protein sequence: CASSPEGAANYGYTF. The variable domain in full, with the rest retrieved from reference TRBV18 and TRBJ1-2, is NAGVMQNPRHLVRRRGQEARLRCSPMKGHSHVYWYRQLPEEGLKFMVYLQKENIIDESGMPKERFSAEFPKEGPSILRIQQVVRGDSAAYFCASSPEGAANYGYTFGSGTRLTVV.

The CDR3: CASTAGPVDTQYF. The CDR3 DNA sequence: TGTGCCAGCACGGCGGGTCCCGTGGATACGCAGTATTTT. V gene TRBV2 combines with J gene TRBJ2-3; possible D gene TRBD2, 5 bases. Between the trimmed V and J ends, which lost 7 bases and 6 bases, there was a span of 14 bases. Germline lookup yields CDR1 SNHLY and CDR2 FYNNEI. The CDR3 covers 13 residues.

The chain links TRBV2 to TRBJ1-2, with 10 bases matching TRBD1. After removal of 0 bases from V and 7 bases from J, the junction contained 5 bases not matched to a gene. The CDR3 spans 15 residues. The germline V gene has CDR1 SNHLY and CDR2 FYNNEI. For the CDR3, the DNA is TGTGCCAGCAGTGAAGCTACCGGGACAGGGGTTGGCTACACCTTC. This translates into CASSEATGTGVGYTF.